This T cell receptor (beta chain) was found in a study of T cell repertoires in aging, cancer and after chemotherapy. Background on the study: Donor ages fell into six groups from 30 or younger up to 70 or older. Healthy donor repertoires were recorded over several months to years and showed clear clonal overlap. Study-level points and caveats: Across the chemotherapy interval, each cancer cohort showed higher median generation probability, suggesting thymic rebound. Compared with age-matched healthy donors, untreated hematological or solid cancer patients showed higher blood TCR clonality.

Rearranged V-D-J TRB sequences were amplified with a mixed TRB-A/B primer pool. Using its own MiXCR run on the multiplex PCR reads, TCRdb lists one record per CDR3 protein. The repertoire has approximately 11,000 distinct CDR3 sequences, roughly 30% of them found once; the top ten carry 1.5% to 2%. The template was genomic DNA from peripheral blood, not RNA. With 5 bases removed from V and 1 base from J, the gap between germline ends came to 14 bases. The CDR3 length is 15 residues. Remarks on this clonotype: Antigen specificity is unknown.

The receptor comes from a human donor in good health. The material sequenced was blood. The genes are TRBV12-3 or TRBV12-4 and TRBJ1-1, with D tentatively TRBD1 (6 bases). The CDR3 region is CASSQPGAQNTEAFF. In nucleotides, the CDR3 is TGTGCCAGCAGTCAACCGGGGGCGCAGAACACTGAAGCTTTCTTT.